This TCR beta chain originates from a study of tumor-infiltrating lymphocytes in localized non-small cell lung cancer. Overall study findings and caveats: Technical variation could not be separated from intratumor heterogeneity here.

Data came from immunoSEQ multiplex PCR; TCRdb stores just in-frame clones and leaves some out. The sample consists of more than 15,000 clones, about three quarters of them appearing once. As to this clone: Its antigen is unidentified.

Deletions cut 1 base from V and 7 bases from J, with 16 bases between. The CDR3 covers 15 residues. Germline V gene sequence: CDR1 SEHNR, CDR2 FQNEAQ (reference sequence). Sequencing was performed on lung tumor tissue. The V call is TRBV7-9, the J call TRBJ2-5, with D perhaps given as TRBD1 or TRBD2 (5 bases each). The TCR originated in a human donor with non-small cell lung cancer. CDR3 DNA: TGTGCCAGCAGCTTAGTGCCGGCCTTGGGGGTGACCCAGTACTTC. Translation gives CASSLVPALGVTQYF.